A selection of T cell receptor beta chains follows, all from one sample in a study of blood T cell repertoires in COVID-19. Repertoires were generated with immunoSEQ multiplex PCR, while TCRdb's copy carries only in-frame clones and drops some. The data contain around 450,000 clones, 70% to 90% of them singletons. The specimen sequenced was PBMCs or T cells enriched from blood (not recorded which). The receptor source for this set is a young woman with acute COVID-19. Each CDR3 is given with its conserved first and last residue. The D gene is left open where the match is weak. Only some rows state a clone size, as once, few, many or a class for expanded clones.

>TRBV27|TRBD1|NA|16|TRBJ2-6
CASKRPHGQGANVLTF
TGTGCCAGCAAGCGGCCTCACGGACAGGGTGCCAACGTCCTGACTTTC
>TRBV18|NA|NA|13|TRBJ1-6
CASLQGADSPLHF
TGTGCCAGCTTACAGGGTGCGGATTCACCCCTCCACTTT
>TRBV18|NA|NA|16|TRBJ2-5
CASSPLGVAHPETQYF
TGTGCCAGCTCACCACTGGGAGTAGCTCACCCAGAGACCCAGTACTTC
>TRBV2|NA|NA|13|TRBJ2-5
CASTPMGGETQYF
TGTGCCAGCACCCCCATGGGGGGTGAGACCCAGTACTTC
>TRBV28|TRBD2|NA|15|TRBJ2-7
CASSWTGTSGREQYF
TGTGCCAGCAGCTGGACCGGGACTAGCGGGAGGGAGCAGTACTTC
>TRBV19|NA|NA|17|TRBJ1-5
CASSMGGPGYSNQPQHF
TGTGCCAGTAGTATGGGAGGGCCCGGCTATAGCAATCAGCCCCAGCATTTT
>TRBV27|TRBD1|NA|16|TRBJ1-2
CASSIQLGQTYHGYTF
TGTGCCAGCAGTATACAGTTGGGACAGACCTACCATGGCTACACCTTC
>TRBV7-2|NA|few|13|TRBJ2-7
CASETWGQYEQYF
TGTGCCAGCGAAACCTGGGGACAATACGAGCAGTACTTC
>TRBV7-2|NA|NA|15|TRBJ2-5
CASSLRIGGQETQYF
TGTGCCAGCAGCTTACGAATAGGGGGCCAAGAGACCCAGTACTTC
>TRBV19|TRBD2|NA|17|TRBJ2-1
CASSVTSGRAQGNEQFF
TGTGCCAGTAGTGTGACTAGCGGGAGGGCCCAGGGCAATGAGCAGTTCTTC
>TRBV28|TRBD2|NA|14|TRBJ2-7
CATNTGTSVYEQYF
TGTGCCACCAATACCGGGACTAGCGTCTACGAGCAGTACTTC
>TRBV3-1/TRBV3-2|NA|NA|15|TRBJ2-1
CASSQTGGNNNEQFF
TGTGCCAGCAGCCAAACAGGTGGTAATAACAATGAGCAGTTCTTC
>TRBV5-8|NA|NA|14|TRBJ2-2
CASSTRQYTGELFF
TGTGCCAGCAGCACGAGACAGTACACCGGGGAGCTGTTTTTT
>TRBV6-5|TRBD1|NA|14|TRBJ2-7
CASSDWDREYEQYF
TGTGCCAGCAGCGATTGGGACAGGGAATACGAGCAGTACTTC
>TRBV7-2|TRBD1|NA|16|TRBJ1-4
CASGLQGRSANEKLFF
TGTGCCAGCGGACTACAGGGGCGCTCGGCTAATGAAAAACTGTTTTTT
>TRBV6-5|NA|NA|15|TRBJ1-1
CASSRGVPSFSEAFF
TGTGCCAGCAGCCGGGGGGTCCCGTCCTTCTCTGAAGCTTTCTTT
>TRBV18|TRBD1|once|14|TRBJ2-7
CASSPQTGQVEQYF
TGTGCCAGCTCACCGCAGACAGGGCAGGTCGAGCAGTACTTC
>TRBV19|NA|NA|12|TRBJ2-1
CASTGAYNEQFF
TGTGCCAGTACCGGGGCCTACAATGAGCAGTTCTTC
>TRBV29-1|NA|NA|16|TRBJ2-2
CSVEGRGESNTGELFF
TGCAGCGTTGAAGGCCGGGGAGAGTCGAACACCGGGGAGCTGTTTTTT
>TRBV9|TRBD1|NA|15|TRBJ1-5
CASSASGQSDQPQHF
TGTGCCAGCAGCGCATCGGGACAGTCAGATCAGCCCCAGCATTTT
>TRBV2|NA|once|15|TRBJ1-6
CASSEGGRIISPLHF
TGTGCCAGCAGTGAGGGGGGGCGAATTATTTCACCCCTCCACTTT
>TRBV7-9|NA|NA|12|TRBJ2-7
CASSQQGYEQYF
TGTGCCAGCAGCCAACAGGGCTACGAGCAGTACTTC
>TRBV4-2|NA|NA|14|TRBJ2-7
CASSQDLQGNEQYF
TGTGCCAGCAGCCAAGATCTTCAGGGGAACGAGCAGTACTTC
>TRBV11-2|NA|NA|15|TRBJ2-7
CASSLEGGGSYEQYF
TGTGCCAGCAGCTTAGAAGGGGGGGGTTCCTACGAGCAGTACTTC
>TRBV5-4|TRBD2|NA|18|TRBJ2-3
CASSLLGTSGGRADTQYF
TGTGCCAGCAGCTTGCTCGGGACTAGCGGGGGGAGGGCAGATACGCAGTATTTT
>TRBV5-4|NA|NA|15|TRBJ2-1
CASSWDSATYNEQFF
TGTGCCAGCAGCTGGGACTCCGCAACCTACAATGAGCAGTTCTTC
>TRBV7-2|NA|NA|15|TRBJ1-6
CASSPGGGLGSPLHF
TGTGCCAGCAGCCCTGGGGGGGGCTTAGGGTCACCCCTCCACTTT
>TRBV18|TRBD2|NA|18|TRBJ2-7
CASSPTWSTGREIHEQYF
TGTGCCAGCTCACCTACATGGAGTACGGGGCGGGAGATTCACGAGCAGTACTTC
>TRBV5-1|TRBD1|NA|17|TRBJ1-2
CASSLRTGVPTTYGYTF
TGCGCCAGCAGCTTACGGACAGGGGTCCCTACCACCTATGGCTACACCTTC
>TRBV5-1|NA|NA|14|TRBJ2-1
CASSLSDSYNEQFF
TGCGCCAGCAGCTTAAGCGACTCCTACAATGAGCAGTTCTTC
>TRBV24-1|TRBD2|NA|14|TRBJ2-3
CATSGLAGEDTQYF
TGTGCCACCAGTGGCCTAGCGGGGGAAGATACGCAGTATTTT
>TRBV6-5|TRBD1|NA|14|TRBJ1-4
CASSYRYRGEKLFF
TGTGCCAGCAGTTACCGGTACAGGGGTGAAAAACTGTTTTTT
>TRBV19|NA|NA|13|TRBJ2-1
CASSGSGVDEQFF
TGTGCCAGTAGTGGATCGGGGGTGGATGAGCAGTTCTTC